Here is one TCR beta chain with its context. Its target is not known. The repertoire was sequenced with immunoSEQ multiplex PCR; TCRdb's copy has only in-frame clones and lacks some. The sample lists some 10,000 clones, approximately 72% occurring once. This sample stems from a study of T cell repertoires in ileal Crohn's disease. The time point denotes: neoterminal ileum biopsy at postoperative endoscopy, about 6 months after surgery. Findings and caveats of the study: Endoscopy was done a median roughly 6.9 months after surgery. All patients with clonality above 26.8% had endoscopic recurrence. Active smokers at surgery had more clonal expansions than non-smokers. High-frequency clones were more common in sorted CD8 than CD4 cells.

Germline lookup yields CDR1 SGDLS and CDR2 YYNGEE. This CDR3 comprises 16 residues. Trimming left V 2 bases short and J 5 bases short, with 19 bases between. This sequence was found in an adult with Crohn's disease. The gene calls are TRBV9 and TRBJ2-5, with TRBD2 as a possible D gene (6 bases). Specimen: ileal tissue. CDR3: CASSVSPGGRGETQYF. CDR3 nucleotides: TGTGCCAGCAGCGTCTCCCCTGGAGGACGGGGGGAGACCCAGTACTTC.